This T cell receptor (beta chain) is drawn from a study of T cells in Graves' hyperthyroidism and ophthalmopathy. Study at large: Peripheral blood draws took place at initial diagnosis, ahead of any treatment.

The study, taken as a whole, reports: Blood also held most thyroid clonotypes expanded beyond 0.001. In simple terms, a model built on 13 V-J features told ophthalmopathy apart from stable hyperthyroidism.

Patients were excluded because of uncontrolled infection, other autoimmune disease, pregnancy or lactation. This clonotype was counted many times. Its antigen is as yet unknown. Per germline, CDR1 SGHVS and CDR2 FQNEAQ. CDR3 length: 16 amino acids. The V gene end was trimmed by 1 base and the J gene end by 8 bases; junction bases not matched to a gene: 4. TCR beta CDR3 region amplification was performed from RNA transcripts. An initial round of RT-PCR targeting the TCR CDR3 relied on the HTBI primer set. TCRdb re-analysed the multiplex PCR reads in MiXCR, keeping a single row per CDR3 protein. The table has over 500,000 distinct CDR3 sequences, 17% seen once; the top ten hold around 17%.

V is TRBV7-8 and J is TRBJ2-1; TRBD2 aligns across 14 bases. Specimen: blood. The sequence was collected from a woman under 30 with Graves' ophthalmopathy. CDR3: CASSLGGLAGVYEQFF. In DNA, the CDR3 is TGTGCCAGCAGCTTAGGGGGACTAGCGGGAGTCTATGAGCAGTTCTTC.